Below are 8 T cell receptor beta chains sequenced from a single sample in a study of human T cells and chemical hapten exposure. Specified time point: pre-sensitization, week 0. Treatment of the sample: therapeutic diphenylcyclopropenone sensitization with weekly scalp DPC. TCRdb itself ran the RACE reads through MiXCR, one entry per CDR3 protein. The sample consists of 52,000 or so distinct CDR3 sequences, 8% to 10% of them appearing once. The sequences come from whole blood, collected in connection with sensitization to the hapten diphenylcyclopropenone (DPC). The source is a man aged 35 to 55 with alopecia areata. Some clones in this sample may be carry-over from other donors' samples.

This clonotype was observed a handful of times. The V gene is TRBV12-3 or TRBV12-4, the J gene TRBJ2-7; 10 positions match TRBD2. Trimming took 1 base from V and 5 from J; bases not matched to a gene: 2. The CDR3 sequence is 14 residues long. For the CDR3, the DNA is TGTGCCAGCAGTTTAGGGACTAGCGGCCACGAGCAGTACTTC. It codes for CASSLGTSGHEQYF.

This clonotype has only a few counts. V is TRBV6-2 or TRBV6-3 and J is TRBJ2-7, with TRBD2 matching over 8 bases. J lost 3 bases, V lost 5 bases, and 12 bases had no gene match. The CDR3 contains 16 residues. The germline V gene encodes CDR1 MNHEY and CDR2 SVGEGT. CDR3 residues: CASSPRGSGSLYEQYF. In DNA, the CDR3 is TGTGCCAGCAGTCCGAGGGGGAGCGGGAGTCTCTACGAGCAGTACTTC.

The rearrangement uses TRBV28 and TRBJ2-3; 15 bases are a match to TRBD2. This CDR3 is 18 amino acids long. The V gene's germline CDR1 is MDHEN and CDR2 SYDVKM. With 5 bases clipped from V and 5 bases from J, the junction kept 11 bases outside the gene matches. The CDR3 sequence is CASSLPGLAGGRGDTQYF. The CDR3 DNA reads as TGTGCCAGCAGTCTGCCGGGACTAGCGGGAGGCCGGGGAGATACGCAGTATTTT. Variable domain in full (rest from reference TRBV28 and TRBJ2-3): DVKVTQSSRYLVKRTGEKVFLECVQDMDHENMFWYRQDPGLGLRLIYFSYDVKMKEKGDIPEGYSVSREKKERFSLILESASTNQTSMYLCASSLPGLAGGRGDTQYFGPGTRLTVL.

This clonotype was recorded many times. J is TRBJ2-3 and V is TRBV7-2; D not resolved. Trimming took off 4 bases at V and 2 bases at J, with 10 bases between the two ends. Germline V CDR1 and CDR2: SGHTA, FQGNSA. CDR3 length: 14 amino acids. The CDR3 protein is CASSSLQHTDTQYF. In DNA form, the CDR3 reads TGTGCCAGCAGCTCCCTCCAACACACAGATACGCAGTATTTT.

In this sample, this clonotype turned up a few times. The chain recombines TRBV24-1 with TRBJ2-3; D gene uncertain. The V end lost 1 base, the J end lost 6 bases, and 4 bases lay between the germline ends. Germline V gives CDR1 KGHDR, CDR2 SFDVKD. CDR3 size: 12 residues. DNA of the CDR3: TGTGCCACCAGTGATTTAGGGGATACGCAGTATTTT. It encodes CATSDLGDTQYF.

This chain's CDR3 is CASSQGGTGTISPQHF. The CDR3 DNA reads TGTGCCAGCAGCCAAGGCGGGACAGGGACCATCTCGCCCCAGCATTTT. This chain links TRBV3-1 with TRBJ1-5; 9 bases agree with TRBD1. The junction had 10 bases not matched to a gene; V was cut back by 1 base and J by 9 bases. CDR3 length: 16 residues. Germline V gene lookup returns CDR1 LGHDT and CDR2 YNNKEL (reference sequence).

The table lists this clonotype with many counts. The chain carries TRBV4-2 and TRBJ2-1; a possible D gene is TRBD1 (6 bases). Trimming took off 4 bases at V and 6 bases at J, with 28 bases between the two ends. This CDR3 spans 19 amino acids. Germline CDR1 LGHNA, CDR2 YNFKEQ. CDR3 nucleotide sequence: TGTGCCAGCAGCCGATCTGCAGGGGCCACGCTGGCTAGCTCCAATGAGCAGTTCTTC. Translation gives CASSRSAGATLASSNEQFF.

This clonotype was recorded at least ten times. V usage is TRBV6-6 and J usage is TRBJ2-2; 7 nucleotides align to TRBD1. V dropped 7 bases and J dropped 6; count of bases not matched to a gene: 11. The CDR3 extends over 15 amino acids. Germline-derived CDR1 and CDR2 are MNHNY and SVGAGI (reference sequence). The DNA of the CDR3 is TGTGCCAGCACCTTAGGACAGGCGCGAGCCGGGGAGCTGTTTTTT. Translated, it gives CASTLGQARAGELFF.